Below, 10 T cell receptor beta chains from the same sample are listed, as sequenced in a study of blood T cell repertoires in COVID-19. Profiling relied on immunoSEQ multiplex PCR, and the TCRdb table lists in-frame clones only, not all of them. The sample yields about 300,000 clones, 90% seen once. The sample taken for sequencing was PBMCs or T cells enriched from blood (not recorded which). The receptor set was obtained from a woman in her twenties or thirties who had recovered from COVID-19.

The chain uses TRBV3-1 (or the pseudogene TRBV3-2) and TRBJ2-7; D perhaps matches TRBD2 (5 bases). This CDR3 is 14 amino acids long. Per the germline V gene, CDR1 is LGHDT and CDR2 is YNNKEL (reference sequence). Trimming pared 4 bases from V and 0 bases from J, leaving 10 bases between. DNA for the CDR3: TGTGCCAGCAGCCCGGACTGGCCCTCCTACGAGCAGTACTTC. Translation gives CASSPDWPSYEQYF.

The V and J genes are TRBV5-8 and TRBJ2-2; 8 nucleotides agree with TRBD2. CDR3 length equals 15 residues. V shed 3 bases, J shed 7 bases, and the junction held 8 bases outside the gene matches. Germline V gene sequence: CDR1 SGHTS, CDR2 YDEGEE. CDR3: CASSWGAGGHGELFF. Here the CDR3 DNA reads TGTGCCAGCAGCTGGGGTGCGGGAGGTCACGGGGAGCTGTTTTTT. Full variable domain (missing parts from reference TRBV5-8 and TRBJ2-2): EAGVTQSPTHLIKTRGQQATLRCSPISGHTSVYWYQQALGLGLQFLLWYDEGEERNRGNFPPRFSGRQFPNYSSELNVNALELEDSALYLCASSWGAGGHGELFFGEGSRLTVL.

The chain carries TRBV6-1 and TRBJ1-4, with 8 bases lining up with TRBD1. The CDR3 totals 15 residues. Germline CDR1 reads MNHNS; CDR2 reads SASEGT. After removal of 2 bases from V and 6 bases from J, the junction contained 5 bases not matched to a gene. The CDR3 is CASSEYNRGDEKLFF. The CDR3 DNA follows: TGTGCCAGCAGTGAATATAACAGGGGGGATGAAAAACTGTTTTTT.

The CDR3 is CSVEAGITDTQYF. The CDR3 DNA reads as TGCAGCGTTGAAGCGGGGATCACAGATACGCAGTATTTT. The gene calls are TRBV29-1 and TRBJ2-3; weak D call: TRBD2 (5 bases). CDR3 length: 13 amino acids. Between the trimmed V and J ends, which lost 1 base and 2 bases, there was a span of 7 bases. Germline assignment: CDR1 SQVTM and CDR2 ANQGSEA.

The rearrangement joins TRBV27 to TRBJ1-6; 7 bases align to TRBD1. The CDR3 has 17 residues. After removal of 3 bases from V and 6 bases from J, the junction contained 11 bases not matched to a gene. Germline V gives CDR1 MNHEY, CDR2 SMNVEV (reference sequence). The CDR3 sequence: CASSFPPPGQLNSPLHF. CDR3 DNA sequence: TGTGCCAGCAGTTTTCCCCCACCGGGACAGCTTAATTCACCCCTCCACTTT.

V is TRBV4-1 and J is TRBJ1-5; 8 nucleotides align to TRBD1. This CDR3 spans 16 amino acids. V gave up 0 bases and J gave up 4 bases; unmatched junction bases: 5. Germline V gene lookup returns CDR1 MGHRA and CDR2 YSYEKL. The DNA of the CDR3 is TGCGCCAGCAGCCAAGATCGAGACAGGGGAAATCAGCCCCAGCATTTT. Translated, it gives CASSQDRDRGNQPQHF.

The CDR3 is CASSRDRVNEKLFF. CDR3 nucleotides: TGTGCCAGCAGTCGGGACAGGGTTAATGAAAAACTGTTTTTT. The chain uses TRBV7-2 and TRBJ1-4; 9 bases fit TRBD1. This CDR3 spans 14 amino acids. Germline V gene lookup returns CDR1 SGHTA and CDR2 FQGNSA. With 6 bases clipped from V and 4 bases from J, the junction kept 3 bases outside the gene matches.

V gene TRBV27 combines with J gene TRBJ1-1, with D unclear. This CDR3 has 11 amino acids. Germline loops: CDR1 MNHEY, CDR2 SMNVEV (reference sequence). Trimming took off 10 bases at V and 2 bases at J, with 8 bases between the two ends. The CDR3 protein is CANYLNTEAFF. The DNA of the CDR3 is TGTGCCAACTATCTTAACACTGAAGCTTTCTTT.

As DNA, the CDR3 is TGTGCCAGCAGTCGGGACAGGGGAGAGCCCAAAAACATTCAGTACTTC. Protein product: CASSRDRGEPKNIQYF. The chain has TRBV28 and TRBJ2-4; TRBD1 matches at 10 bases. The germline CDR1 and CDR2 sequences are MDHEN and SYDVKM. V dropped 5 bases and J dropped 2; count of bases not matched to a gene: 6. The CDR3 contains 16 residues.

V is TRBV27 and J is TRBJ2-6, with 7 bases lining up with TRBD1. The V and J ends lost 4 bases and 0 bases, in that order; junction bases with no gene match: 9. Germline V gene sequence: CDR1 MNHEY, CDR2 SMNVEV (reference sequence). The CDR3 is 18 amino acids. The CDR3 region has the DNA TGTGCCAGCAGTTCTACGGGACAGCCCACCTCTGGGGCCAACGTCCTGACTTTC. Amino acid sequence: CASSSTGQPTSGANVLTF.